Presented here are 8 T cell receptor beta chains from one specimen sequenced in a study of shared clonotypes between healthy human individuals. The repertoire was sequenced with immunoSEQ multiplex PCR; TCRdb's copy has only in-frame clones and lacks some. The table includes fewer than 850,000 clones, around 72% detected once. Source material: memory CD4+ T cells sorted from blood. Subset denoted: CD45RA-negative fraction. Receptors originate from a woman younger than 45 in good health.

The sample holds a few counts of this clone. This rearrangement joins TRBV28 to TRBJ1-1, with TRBD1 as a possible D gene (6 bases). CDR1 and CDR2 (germline): MDHEN, SYDVKM. V was clipped by 5 bases and J by 7 bases, with 17 bases between them. The CDR3 spans 14 residues. CDR3 nucleotides: TGTGCCAGCAGTCCGCGACAGGCCCACGGTGAAGCTTTCTTT. It translates to CASSPRQAHGEAFF.

This clone was found once. The rearrangement joins TRBV7-2 to TRBJ2-7; 13 nucleotides match TRBD2. The germline gives CDR1 SGHTA, CDR2 FQGNSA. This CDR3 is 17 amino acids long. J gave up 1 base and V 5 bases, and 8 bases lay outside the gene matches. The CDR3 protein is CASSLPLAGGRSYEQYF. The DNA for the CDR3 is TGTGCCAGCAGCCTGCCACTAGCGGGAGGGAGGTCCTACGAGCAGTACTTC.

V is TRBV25-1 and J is TRBJ2-2; D ambiguous. Between the trimmed V and J ends, which lost 7 bases and 3 bases, there was a span of 12 bases. There are 14 residues in the CDR3. Germline CDR1 reads MGHDK; CDR2 reads SYGVNS. CDR3 DNA: TGTGCCAGCACCGTAGGAACGTACACCGGGGAGCTGTTTTTT. Translation gives CASTVGTYTGELFF.

The V gene is TRBV27, the J gene TRBJ2-5, with D hard to call. The germline CDR1 and CDR2 sequences are MNHEY and SMNVEV (reference sequence). The CDR3 runs to 13 residues. The V end lost 6 bases, the J end lost 0 bases, and 8 bases lay between the germline ends. The DNA for the CDR3 is TGTGCCAGCAGCCCCACGTACCAAGAGACCCAGTACTTC. It yields the protein CASSPTYQETQYF.

The chain uses TRBV7-2 and TRBJ2-7, with 7 bases lining up with TRBD1. This CDR3 has 18 residues. CDR1 is SGHTA and CDR2 is FQGNSA in the germline V gene. Trimming removed 5 bases from V and 2 bases from J; junction bases left unmatched: 18. DNA for the CDR3: TGTGCCAGCAGCCCCCTCGCAGGGGGATACAGCGAGCCCTACGAGCAGTACTTC. This encodes CASSPLAGGYSEPYEQYF.

This clone has a handful of counts. The J gene is TRBJ1-2, the V gene TRBV2; no clear D. This CDR3 has 15 residues. V lost 4 bases and J 6 bases, leaving 18 bases between the germline ends. Germline values: CDR1 SNHLY, CDR2 FYNNEI. CDR3 nucleotide sequence: TGTGCCAGCAGTGCAGAGGACGGAGTTTTCAATGGCTACACCTTC. This encodes CASSAEDGVFNGYTF.

This chain links TRBV27 with TRBJ1-1; D gene uncertain. V gave up 2 bases and J gave up 1 base, with 8 bases separating them. This CDR3 comprises 14 residues. CDR1 MNHEY and CDR2 SMNVEV come from the germline V gene (reference sequence). CDR3 region: CASSLRRQNTEAFF. The CDR3 bases are TGTGCCAGCAGTTTACGACGACAGAACACTGAAGCTTTCTTT.

J is TRBJ2-7 and V is TRBV2; perhaps D is TRBD1 or TRBD2 (5 bases each). CDR1 is SNHLY, CDR2 FYNNEI, per germline. CDR3 size: 13 residues. Deletions cut 6 bases from V and 2 bases from J, with 11 bases between. DNA of the CDR3: TGTGCCAGCAGCCGGGGACCGACCTACGAGCAGTACTTC. It codes for CASSRGPTYEQYF.